Listed below are T cell receptor beta chains from one sample, sequenced in a study of T cell responses to AZD1222 COVID-19 vaccine. Libraries were prepared by immunoSEQ multiplex PCR; TCRdb keeps only in-frame clonotypes and omits some of them. Of around 100,000 clones listed, about 90% were seen once; the top ten hold 2% to 2.5%. This specimen was peripheral blood, taken 28 days after the second AZD1222 dose. The receptor set was obtained from an adult who received the AZD1222 COVID-19 vaccine. Each CDR3 is given with its conserved first and last residue. Each record gives: D gene, J gene, V gene, clone size, CDR3 DNA, CDR3 protein. D genes are given only for firm matches. The size field is filled for only some rows; it gives once, few, many or a size class.

D: .
J: TRBJ2-7
V: TRBV12-3/TRBV12-4
size: .
DNA: TGTGCCAGCAGTTTCGGTCAGGCCTACGAGCAGTACTTC
CDR3: CASSFGQAYEQYF

D: TRBD2
J: TRBJ2-3
V: TRBV28
size: .
DNA: TGTGCCAGCAGTTCTAGCGGGAGGGCGGATACGCAGTATTTT
CDR3: CASSSSGRADTQYF

D: .
J: TRBJ2-3
V: TRBV10-1
size: .
DNA: TGCGCCAGCAGTTCCTCATCAGATACGCAGTATTTT
CDR3: CASSSSSDTQYF

D: .
J: TRBJ2-1
V: TRBV9
size: .
DNA: TGTGCCAGCAGCGTAGATTTATCCTACAATGAGCAGTTCTTC
CDR3: CASSVDLSYNEQFF

D: .
J: TRBJ1-6
V: TRBV9
size: .
DNA: TGTGCCAGCAGCGTAGCCAGCGGGGACTCCTATAATTCACCCCTCCACTTT
CDR3: CASSVASGDSYNSPLHF

D: .
J: TRBJ2-7
V: TRBV4-3
size: .
DNA: TGCGCCAGCAGCCAAGGGGGACACGCCTCCTACGAGCAGTACTTC
CDR3: CASSQGGHASYEQYF

D: TRBD2
J: TRBJ2-1
V: TRBV9
size: once
DNA: TGTGCCAGCAGGGAGCGGGATTCCAATGAGCAGTTCTTC
CDR3: CASRERDSNEQFF

D: .
J: TRBJ1-1
V: TRBV19
size: .
DNA: TGTGCCAGTAGTATAGATACGTCCCTGGCTTTCTTT
CDR3: CASSIDTSLAFF

D: .
J: TRBJ1-3
V: TRBV3-1/TRBV3-2
size: .
DNA: TGTGCCAGCAGCCAAGAGCAGGGCACTGGAAACACCATATATTTT
CDR3: CASSQEQGTGNTIYF

D: .
J: TRBJ2-1
V: TRBV10-3
size: .
DNA: TGTGCCATCAGTGAGTCGAATGAGCAGTTCTTC
CDR3: CAISESNEQFF

D: .
J: TRBJ1-3
V: TRBV27
size: .
DNA: TGTGCCCCTTCCAGTACCTCTGGAAACACCATATATTTT
CDR3: CAPSSTSGNTIYF

D: TRBD1
J: TRBJ1-2
V: TRBV19
size: once
DNA: TGTGCCAGTAGCATGGGACAGTTGTACTACACCTTC
CDR3: CASSMGQLYYTF

D: TRBD2
J: TRBJ2-1
V: TRBV9
size: .
DNA: TGTGCCAGCAGCGCATTAGCGGGATTCTCCTACAATGAGCAGTTCTTC
CDR3: CASSALAGFSYNEQFF

D: .
J: TRBJ1-2
V: TRBV28
size: .
DNA: TGTGCCAGCAGTGTACAGGGTGGGTATGGCTACACCTTC
CDR3: CASSVQGGYGYTF

D: .
J: TRBJ1-4
V: TRBV7-8
size: .
DNA: TGTGCCAGCAGCTGGAAAGGAGGGAATAATGAAAAACTGTTTTTT
CDR3: CASSWKGGNNEKLFF

D: .
J: TRBJ2-7
V: TRBV6-1
size: .
DNA: TGTGCCAGCAGTGAACTAGGACTCCGATCCGAGCAGTACTTC
CDR3: CASSELGLRSEQYF

D: TRBD1
J: TRBJ1-2
V: TRBV4-1
size: .
DNA: TGCGCCAGCAGCCAAGGGGGACAGGGGGGTACATATTATGGCTACACCTTC
CDR3: CASSQGGQGGTYYGYTF

D: .
J: TRBJ1-5
V: TRBV28
size: once
DNA: TGTGCCAGCAGTTTATATAGGAGGGGAAATCAGCCCCAGCATTTT
CDR3: CASSLYRRGNQPQHF

D: .
J: TRBJ1-1
V: TRBV5-4
size: once
DNA: TGTGCCAGCAGAAGGGAAGGGGCGACTGAAGCTTTCTTT
CDR3: CASRREGATEAFF

D: .
J: TRBJ2-7
V: TRBV19
size: .
DNA: TGTGCCAGTAGTATAGATTTATTGTCCTACGAGCAGTACTTC
CDR3: CASSIDLLSYEQYF

D: TRBD2
J: TRBJ2-7
V: TRBV6-5
size: few
DNA: TGTGCCAGCAGTATAGCGGGAGGGCCATCATACGAGCAGTACTTC
CDR3: CASSIAGGPSYEQYF

D: .
J: TRBJ1-2
V: TRBV18
size: .
DNA: TGTGCCAGCTCACAACGGCGAGATGGCTACACCTTC
CDR3: CASSQRRDGYTF

D: .
J: TRBJ2-1
V: TRBV21-1
size: .
DNA: TGTGCCAGGACTAGCGGCCCCTACAATGAGCAGTTCTTC
CDR3: CARTSGPYNEQFF

D: .
J: TRBJ2-1
V: TRBV20-1
size: .
DNA: TGCAGTGCTAGAGCCGACAATGAGCAGTTCTTC
CDR3: CSARADNEQFF

D: .
J: TRBJ2-3
V: TRBV5-3
size: few
DNA: TGTGCCAGAAGCTTGAAGGGGTGGCAGCGACGCACAGATACGCAGTATTTT
CDR3: CARSLKGWQRRTDTQYF

D: TRBD1
J: TRBJ1-1
V: TRBV28
size: .
DNA: TGTGCCAGCAGGAGGGGACAGGGTTGGAACACTGAAGCTTTCTTT
CDR3: CASRRGQGWNTEAFF